This T cell receptor (beta chain) was sequenced for a study of shared clonotypes between healthy human individuals. Study-wide findings and caveats: Rarefaction showed sorted-subset sequencing was incomplete despite large depth. Shared clonotypes across all four donors exceeded non-shared ones in generation probability. Naive subsets generally exceeded memory subsets in estimated richness.

It was into CD45RA+ naive and CD45RA-negative memory subsets that the CD4+ cells were split. The CDR3 is 12 residues long. Germline lookup yields CDR1 SNHLY and CDR2 FYNNEI. With 8 bases removed from V and 2 bases from J, the gap between germline ends came to 7 bases. Produced via immunoSEQ multiplex PCR; TCRdb's table is partial and in-frame only. The sample yields around 2.5 million clones, roughly 93% seen once. This clone came up a few times. Its specificity is not known. The chain uses TRBV2 and TRBJ1-3; D is possibly TRBD1 (5 bases). The source material was naive CD4+ T cells from PBMCs. Subset noted: CD45RA+ positively selected. The source of this sequence is a man aged 18 to 29 in good health. Some clones in this sample may be carry-over from other donors' samples. CDR3 DNA: TGTGCCAGCGGGGGTACTGGAAACACCATATATTTT. It is translated as CASGGTGNTIYF.